This T cell receptor beta chain was obtained from a study of cytomegalovirus exposure and HLA in healthy donors. Donors consisted of healthy bone marrow donors. Germline values: CDR1 SGHTA, CDR2 FQGNSA. The CDR3 runs to 17 residues. Trimming removed 2 bases at V and 7 bases at J, with 21 bases between. The PCR was carried out with 60 Vbeta primers and 13 Jbeta primers. The table came from immunoSEQ multiplex PCR; TCRdb's copy has only in-frame clones and leaves some out. The sample has some 200,000 clones. General study findings and limits: Other equally common chains were less clonally expanded than HLA-associated TCR beta chains, a later analysis showed. Sequencing depth roughly uniform across donors was assumed in presence/absence analyses. V- and J-gene trimming in TCR beta was tied to a missense DCLRE1C variant by an analysis performed later.

A word on this clone: Its antigen is unidentified.

The TCR comes from a woman under 30 in good health and CMV-seropositive. Sequencing used PBMCs. The chain uses TRBV7-2 and TRBJ2-1; a weak D match, TRBD2 (6 bases). CDR3 bases: TGTGCCAGCAGCTTATCGGGGACTTTTAGCGTGAGTAATGAGCAGTTCTTC. This translates into CASSLSGTFSVSNEQFF.